These T cell receptor beta chains were read from a single sample in a study of blood T cell repertoires in COVID-19. The table came from immunoSEQ multiplex PCR; TCRdb's copy has only in-frame clones and leaves some out. The table shows over 250,000 clones, with around 90% occurring only once. Sequencing input: peripheral blood. The receptor set was obtained from a woman aged 40 to 55 who had recovered from COVID-19. The CDR3 runs from the conserved cysteine through the conserved F or W. Each record gives: V gene, J gene, CDR3 protein.

TRBV7-3	TRBJ2-2	CASSSPLAGATGELFF
TRBV19	TRBJ2-3	CASSPRRGDTQYF
TRBV7-2	TRBJ2-7	CASSPRLAGGSYEQYF
TRBV19	TRBJ1-1	CASSNEYGGSEAFF
TRBV28	TRBJ1-5	CASSGGNQPQHF
TRBV21-1	TRBJ2-7	CASSKLAGDPYEQYF
TRBV12-3/TRBV12-4	TRBJ1-4	CAIRGPTNEKLFF
TRBV30	TRBJ2-4	CAWRMTGGQNIQYF
TRBV9	TRBJ1-4	CASSKQGAPTNEKLFF
TRBV18	TRBJ2-5	CASSRRAGGQETQYF
TRBV7-2	TRBJ2-4	CASSRTGGEGNIQYF
TRBV21-1	TRBJ1-2	CASSSRHHPLYGYTF
TRBV24-1	TRBJ2-2	CATSDPPRDRAGTGELFF
TRBV24-1	TRBJ2-1	CATSEPSPGSYNEQFF
TRBV30	TRBJ1-3	CACQDSGNTIYF
TRBV5-4	TRBJ1-2	CASANRGYGYTF
TRBV7-2	TRBJ1-5	CASSLEAGQPQHF
TRBV11-3	TRBJ2-1	CASSLDAGGTSFF
TRBV5-8	TRBJ1-2	CASSFWAGYTF
TRBV7-8	TRBJ2-7	CASSPRGEQYF